The 29 T cell receptor beta chains below all came from one sample that was sequenced in a study of blood T cell repertoires in COVID-19. The assay was immunoSEQ multiplex PCR, and TCRdb's table has in-frame clones only and misses some. This sample carries 150,000 to 200,000 clones, 80% of them seen once, and the ten largest clones take about 6%. Sequenced input: PBMCs or T cells enriched from blood (not recorded which). These receptors all stem from a man aged 35-49 years who had recovered from COVID-19.

This chain uses TRBV2 with TRBJ2-1, with TRBD1 matching 10 bases. The trim removed 3 bases at V and 7 bases at J, leaving 6 bases unmatched. This CDR3 is 15 amino acids long. In germline, CDR1 is SNHLY, CDR2 FYNNEI. The CDR3 here is CASSDSRDRGNEQFF. The DNA of the CDR3 is TGTGCCAGCAGTGACAGCAGGGACAGGGGTAATGAGCAGTTCTTC. Full variable domain (remainder filled in from reference TRBV2 and TRBJ2-1): EPEVTQTPSHQVTQMGQEVILRCVPISNHLYFYWYRQILGQKVEFLVSFYNNEISEKSEIFDDQFSVERPDGSNFTLKIRSTKLEDSAMYFCASSDSRDRGNEQFFGPGTRLTVL.

The chain combines TRBV6-5 with TRBJ2-7; 10 bases are a match to TRBD1. CDR1 is MNHEY, CDR2 SVGAGI, per germline. The V segment lost 6 bases and the J segment 6 bases; nucleotides outside the gene matches: 8. The CDR3 contains 14 residues. The CDR3 is CASSPGQGSGEQYV. Written as DNA, the CDR3 is TGTGCCAGCAGCCCGGGACAGGGGTCCGGCGAGCAGTACGTC.

The chain combines TRBV10-1 with TRBJ2-2; D might be TRBD1 (5 bases). Trimming shortened V by 6 bases and J by 4 bases, and 9 bases separated the two germline ends. CDR3 length: 13 residues. In germline, CDR1 is WNHNN, CDR2 SYGVQD (reference sequence). The CDR3 bases are TGCGCCAGCAGCTCCAGGGTCACCGGGGAGCTGTTTTTT. It yields the protein CASSSRVTGELFF.

V gene TRBV3-1 (or the pseudogene TRBV3-2) combines with J gene TRBJ2-1; 13 nucleotides agree with TRBD2. This CDR3 is built from 16 residues. With 4 bases clipped from V and 6 bases from J, the junction kept 6 bases outside the gene matches. Per the germline V gene, CDR1 is LGHDT and CDR2 is YNNKEL (reference sequence). The DNA of the CDR3 is TGTGCCAGCAGCCGACTAGCGGGGGGCGGGGGCAATGAGCAGTTCTTC. Protein: CASSRLAGGGGNEQFF.

The J gene is TRBJ1-5, the V gene TRBV12-5, with 10 positions matching TRBD1. The CDR3 is 16 residues long. Germline V gives CDR1 LGHNT, CDR2 FRNRAP. Losses at the gene ends were 5 bases for V and 5 bases for J; bases not matched to a gene: 9. CDR3 region: CASGRGDRGTDQPQHF. For the CDR3, the DNA is TGTGCTAGTGGTAGGGGGGACAGGGGCACCGATCAGCCCCAGCATTTT.

This clone was found once. The chain employs TRBV2 and TRBJ2-5; possibly TRBD1 for D (5 bases). The V gene's germline CDR1 is SNHLY and CDR2 FYNNEI. The CDR3 covers 14 residues. V was shortened by 4 bases and J by 2 bases, with 11 bases between the two germline ends. CDR3 DNA: TGTGCCAGCAGTGCAGGGCCGGCGCAAGAGACCCAGTACTTC. This gives the protein CASSAGPAQETQYF. Drawing the rest from reference TRBV2 and TRBJ2-5, the complete variable domain is EPEVTQTPSHQVTQMGQEVILRCVPISNHLYFYWYRQILGQKVEFLVSFYNNEISEKSEIFDDQFSVERPDGSNFTLKIRSTKLEDSAMYFCASSAGPAQETQYFGPGTRLLVL.

The rearrangement uses TRBV7-2 and TRBJ2-3; D possibly corresponds to TRBD2 (6 bases). Trimming stripped 5 bases from V and 1 base from J, with 16 bases between. CDR1 and CDR2 from the germline V gene are SGHTA and FQGNSA. This CDR3 region has 16 residues. The CDR3 coding sequence is TGTGCCAGCAGCCAACCCCGGGACTGGCGCACAGATACGCAGTATTTT. Its protein product is CASSQPRDWRTDTQYF.

This chain links TRBV11-1 with TRBJ2-5, with D possibly TRBD2 on 6 matching bases. Trimming took off 4 bases at V and 5 bases at J, with 11 bases between the two ends. CDR3 length: 13 residues. Germline loops: CDR1 SGHAT, CDR2 FQDESV (reference sequence). Written as DNA, the CDR3 is TGTGCCAGCAGCTCCCCCGGAGGGGAGACCCAGTACTTC. This codes for CASSSPGGETQYF.

In its sample, this clone was seen a few times. The CDR3 spells CASSFGLMNTEAFF. Written as DNA, the CDR3 is TGCGCCAGCAGCTTTGGACTTATGAACACTGAAGCTTTCTTT. The chain has TRBV5-1 and TRBJ1-1, with D unclear. CDR1 and CDR2 from the germline V gene are SGHRS and YFSETQ. The CDR3 runs to 14 residues. V lost 2 bases and J lost 0, with 8 bases in between.

The chain carries TRBV5-7 and TRBJ1-5, with 9 nucleotides matching TRBD1. TRBV5-7 carries the ORF label, with uncertain function. The CDR3 is 18 residues long. J was trimmed by 1 base and V by 5 bases; bases with no gene match: 13. Written as DNA, the CDR3 is TGTGCCAGCAGTTTTATATCCGGGACAGGGCAAAGCAATCAGCCCCAGCATTTT. Protein product: CASSFISGTGQSNQPQHF.

The J gene is TRBJ1-2, the V gene TRBV3-1 (or the pseudogene TRBV3-2), with 12 bases fitting TRBD1. Germline trimming cut 5 bases from V and 7 bases from J; bases unmatched to any gene: 2. The CDR3 loop spans 13 amino acids. Germline V gives CDR1 LGHDT, CDR2 YNNKEL (reference sequence). As DNA, the CDR3 is TGTGCCAGCAGCGGGGGACAGGGGGCTGGCTACACCTTC. Amino acid sequence: CASSGGQGAGYTF.

This rearrangement joins TRBV5-4 to TRBJ2-2; 11 bases map to TRBD1. Germline V gene lookup returns CDR1 SGHNT and CDR2 YYREEE (reference sequence). V was pared by 4 bases and J by 7 bases, with 6 bases of the junction left unmatched. CDR3 size: 15 residues. CDR3 nucleotide sequence: TGTGCCAGCAGCACGGACAGGGGGCGAGGCGGGGAGCTGTTTTTT. Protein: CASSTDRGRGGELFF.

This chain uses TRBV3-1 (or the pseudogene TRBV3-2) with TRBJ1-3; D is ambiguous. This CDR3 is built from 17 residues. Trimming took off 1 base at V and 2 bases at J, with 15 bases between the two ends. The V gene's germline CDR1 is LGHDT and CDR2 YNNKEL (reference sequence). For the CDR3, the DNA is TGTGCCAGCAGCCAAGGGCCCGCATACGCCCCTGGAAACACCATATATTTT. Translated, it gives CASSQGPAYAPGNTIYF.

The CDR3 bases are TGTGCCAGCTCACCACGGACAGGGGGCGCAGATACGCAGTATTTT. Translation: CASSPRTGGADTQYF. This chain joins TRBV18 and TRBJ2-3, with 11 bases matching TRBD1. This CDR3 is built from 15 residues. The trim removed 1 base at V and 4 bases at J, leaving 1 base unmatched. Germline loops: CDR1 KGHSH, CDR2 LQKENI.

The rearrangement joins TRBV10-3 to TRBJ1-1; no definite D call. With 10 bases removed from V and 0 bases from J, the gap between germline ends came to 12 bases. Germline values: CDR1 ENHRY, CDR2 SYGVKD. The CDR3 totals 13 residues. The chain's CDR3 is CATKADMNTEAFF. CDR3 bases: TGTGCCACCAAGGCGGATATGAACACTGAAGCTTTCTTT.

The rearrangement joins TRBV10-3 to TRBJ2-7; 11 bases are shared with TRBD1. The junction had 6 bases not matched to a gene; V was cut back by 3 bases and J by 2 bases. CDR1 is ENHRY and CDR2 is SYGVKD in the germline V gene. The CDR3 is 16 residues long. The CDR3 DNA follows: TGTGCCATCAGTGACAGGACAGGGGGCGTCACCTACGAGCAGTACTTC. Protein: CAISDRTGGVTYEQYF.

V gene TRBV7-8 combines with J gene TRBJ2-7; D gene unclear. The CDR3 is 14 amino acids. CDR1 SGHVS and CDR2 FQNEAQ come from the germline V gene. Deletions cut 4 bases from V and 5 bases from J, with 15 bases between. The CDR3 region has the DNA TGTGCCAGCAGCTATGATCCACAGTTCAACGAGCAGTACGTC. It is translated as CASSYDPQFNEQYV.

J is TRBJ2-1 and V is TRBV4-2; D is possibly TRBD1 (6 bases). The CDR3 length is 16 residues. Deletions cut 1 base from V and 3 bases from J, with 13 bases between. Germline CDR1 and CDR2: LGHNA and YNFKEQ. The CDR3 region is CASSQVEAGDYNEQFF. Here the CDR3 DNA reads TGTGCCAGCAGCCAAGTCGAGGCAGGGGACTACAATGAGCAGTTCTTC.

This chain links TRBV27 with TRBJ1-1; no clear D gene. V was cut by 6 bases and J by 8 bases, with 13 bases left in between. This CDR3 region has 12 residues. From germline, CDR1 is MNHEY and CDR2 SMNVEV (reference sequence). The CDR3 DNA sequence: TGTGCCAGCAGCCTTAACGGGGTAGAAGCTTTCTTT. Translated: CASSLNGVEAFF.

The genes are TRBV9 and TRBJ2-1; TRBD1 matches 8 bases. After removal of 1 base from V and 7 bases from J, the junction contained 1 base not matched to a gene. Germline CDR1 is SGDLS and CDR2 is YYNGEE. This CDR3 spans 13 amino acids. In nucleotides, the CDR3 is TGTGCCAGCAGCGTAAGACAGGGGAATGAGCAGTTCTTC. Its translation is CASSVRQGNEQFF.

The chain joins TRBV5-8 to TRBJ1-2, with D possibly being TRBD1 (5 bases). The CDR3 runs to 14 residues. The V end was cut by 4 bases, the J end by 2 bases, with 12 bases between. The V gene's germline CDR1 is SGHTS and CDR2 YDEGEE. The CDR3 sequence: CASSPPGLNYGYTF. The DNA of the CDR3 is TGTGCCAGCAGCCCCCCAGGGCTAAACTATGGCTACACCTTC.

The chain links TRBV30 to TRBJ1-2; D not resolved. Germline V gene data show CDR1 as GTSNPN and CDR2 as SVGIG (reference sequence). V lost 1 base and J 8 bases, leaving 11 bases between the germline ends. This CDR3 has 12 residues. The CDR3: CAWSGPVQGYTF. Written as DNA, the CDR3 is TGTGCCTGGAGTGGGCCTGTGCAGGGCTACACCTTC.

DNA of the CDR3: TGTGCCAGCAGCTTGGGGATGGGACTGTCGTACCCTGAAGCTTTCTTT. Protein: CASSLGMGLSYPEAFF. This chain uses TRBV5-6 with TRBJ1-1, with D perhaps matching TRBD1 (5 bases). The germline V and J ends were trimmed by 0 bases and 6 bases, with 18 bases remaining between them. The CDR3 totals 16 residues. Germline V gene sequence: CDR1 SGHDT, CDR2 YYEEEE. The full variable domain, completed using reference TRBV5-6 and TRBJ1-1, is DAGVTQSPTHLIKTRGQQVTLRCSPKSGHDTVSWYQQALGQGPQFIFQYYEEEERQRGNFPDRFSGHQFPNYSSELNVNALLLGDSALYLCASSLGMGLSYPEAFFGQGTRLTVV.

The chain couples TRBV5-1 to TRBJ2-5; D may be TRBD2 (5 bases). The CDR3 has 17 amino acids. The V end was cut by 0 bases, the J end by 2 bases, with 17 bases between. Per germline, CDR1 SGHRS and CDR2 YFSETQ. The DNA of the CDR3 is TGCGCCAGCAGCTTGGCCCCGGGGAGTAGTGGGCAAGAGACCCAGTACTTC. Residues: CASSLAPGSSGQETQYF.

The chain combines TRBV19 with TRBJ1-1; 8 bases are a match to TRBD1. V shed 5 bases, J shed 4 bases, and the junction held 9 bases outside the gene matches. CDR1 is LNHDA, CDR2 SQIVND, per germline (reference sequence). The CDR3 has 15 amino acids. The CDR3 protein is CASSPRTGRGTEAFF. CDR3 sequence (DNA): TGTGCCAGTAGTCCGCGGACAGGGCGAGGCACTGAAGCTTTCTTT. Looking up the rest from reference TRBV19 and TRBJ1-1 gives the full variable domain: DGGITQSPKYLFRKEGQNVTLSCEQNLNHDAMYWYRQDPGQGLRLIYYSQIVNDFQKGDIAEGYSVSREKKESFPLTVTSAQKNPTAFYLCASSPRTGRGTEAFFGQGTRLTVV.

The chain links TRBV3-1 (or the pseudogene TRBV3-2) to TRBJ1-4, with TRBD1 as a possible D gene (6 bases). Germline CDR1 LGHDT, CDR2 YNNKEL (reference sequence). The V end lost 1 base, the J end lost 4 bases, and 16 bases lay between the germline ends. The CDR3 sequence is 17 residues long. The CDR3, as DNA: TGTGCCAGCAGCCAAGGGGGAACGGACAGTTTTAATGAAAAACTGTTTTTT. Translated: CASSQGGTDSFNEKLFF.

This clone came up a few times. The rearrangement uses TRBV30 and TRBJ1-3; D is perhaps TRBD1 (5 bases). V was pared by 0 bases and J by 7 bases, with 13 bases between. Germline-derived CDR1 and CDR2 are GTSNPN and SVGIG (reference sequence). CDR3 length: 14 amino acids. The CDR3 is CAWSVRGGRNTIYF. CDR3 DNA sequence: TGTGCCTGGAGTGTAAGGGGAGGTCGGAACACCATATATTTT.

This clone occurred once. The chain joins TRBV30 to TRBJ1-3; D uncertain. The germline gives CDR1 GTSNPN, CDR2 SVGIG (reference sequence). The ends were cut back, 4 bases at V and 2 bases at J, with 12 bases in the middle. This CDR3 has 14 residues. The CDR3 DNA is TGTGCCTGGAATAGCGGCAGCCCTGGAAACACCATATATTTT. The encoded protein is CAWNSGSPGNTIYF.

This clone has only a few counts. The J gene is TRBJ2-1, the V gene TRBV7-3; 10 nucleotides match TRBD2. Germline CDR1 reads SGHTA; CDR2 reads FQGTGA. CDR3 length equals 15 residues. V lost 3 bases to trimming and J lost 6 bases; unmatched junction nucleotides: 5. The CDR3 is CASSLSGGATNEQFF. The CDR3 DNA follows: TGTGCCAGCAGCTTGAGCGGGGGGGCAACCAATGAGCAGTTCTTC.